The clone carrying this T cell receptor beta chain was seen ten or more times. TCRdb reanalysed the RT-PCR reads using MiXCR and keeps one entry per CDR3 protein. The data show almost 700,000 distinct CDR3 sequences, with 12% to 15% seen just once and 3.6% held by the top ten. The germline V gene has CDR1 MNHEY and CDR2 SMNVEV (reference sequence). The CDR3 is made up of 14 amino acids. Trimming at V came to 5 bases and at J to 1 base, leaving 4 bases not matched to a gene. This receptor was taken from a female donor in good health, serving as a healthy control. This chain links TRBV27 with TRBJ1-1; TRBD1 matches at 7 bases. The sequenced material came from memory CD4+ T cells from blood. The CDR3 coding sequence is TGTGCCAGCAGTCGGGACAGAAGGAACACTGAAGCTTTCTTT. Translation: CASSRDRRNTEAFF.